The rows below give T cell receptor beta chains drawn from one sample of a study of cytomegalovirus exposure and HLA in healthy donors. Repertoires were generated with immunoSEQ multiplex PCR, while TCRdb's copy carries only in-frame clones and drops some. Of some 77,000 clones in the sample, 75% to 90% are singletons; the top ten hold about 30%. Sequencing was carried out using PBMCs. These receptors were obtained from a man aged 50-60 years in good health and CMV-seropositive. Each CDR3 is given with its conserved first and last residue. The D gene is left open where the match is weak. Not every row has a clone size; where given, it reads once, few, many or a size class.

>NA|NA|TRBV9|TRBJ2-5
TGTGCCAGCAGCGTGGGCAGGGTCGAGTTAGAGACCCAGTACTTC
CASSVGRVELETQYF
>NA|NA|TRBV19|TRBJ1-5
TGTGCCAGTAGTATAGACGATTATCCGAGTCAGCCCCAGCATTTT
CASSIDDYPSQPQHF
>NA|NA|TRBV7-3|TRBJ1-6
TGTGCCAGTTCGGAGCAGATTAATTCACCCCTCCACTTT
CASSEQINSPLHF
>NA|NA|TRBV30|TRBJ1-3
TGTGCCTGGAGTTTAACTGAAACTGGAAACACCATATATTTT
CAWSLTETGNTIYF
>NA|few|TRBV5-1|TRBJ2-7
TGCGCCAGCAGCTTGCAGGGCCCAAATTACGAGCAGTACTTC
CASSLQGPNYEQYF
>TRBD1|NA|TRBV27|TRBJ1-1
TGTGCCAGCAGCTGGGACAGGAACACTGAAGCTTTCTTT
CASSWDRNTEAFF
>NA|NA|TRBV19|TRBJ2-2
TGTGCCAGTACCCAAAGCACGGGGGCCGGGGAGCTGTTTTTT
CASTQSTGAGELFF
>NA|NA|TRBV19|TRBJ1-4
TGTGCCAGTAGTATCAGGGGTGAAAAACTGTTTTTT
CASSIRGEKLFF
>NA|NA|TRBV2|TRBJ2-2
TGTGCCAGCAGTGTGACTATGCCGAACACCGGGGAGCTGTTTTTT
CASSVTMPNTGELFF
>NA|NA|TRBV9|TRBJ1-1
NA
CASSVEIVGQGTKPFF
>TRBD2|few|TRBV5-4|TRBJ2-3
TGTGCCAGCAGCATAGCGGGGGGCACAGATACGCAGTATTTT
CASSIAGGTDTQYF
>TRBD2|few|TRBV14|TRBJ2-1
TGTGCCAGCAGCCCCCCTCGCGGGAGGGCCGGGGACAATGAGCAGTTCTTC
CASSPPRGRAGDNEQFF
>TRBD1|NA|TRBV11-2|TRBJ2-7
TGTGCCAGCAGCTCCACCGGGACAGCCTTTTACGAGCAGTACTTC
CASSSTGTAFYEQYF
>TRBD2|NA|TRBV19|TRBJ2-1
TGTGCCAGCACCCTAGCGGGAGGGTCCTACAATGAGCAGTTCTTC
CASTLAGGSYNEQFF
>NA|NA|TRBV29-1|TRBJ1-5
TGCAGCGTTGGGAACAGTGCGGGTCAGCCCCAGCATTTT
CSVGNSAGQPQHF
>TRBD2|NA|TRBV7-9|TRBJ2-7
TGTGCCAGCAGCTTCACTAGCGGGAGGACCTACGAGCAGTACTTC
CASSFTSGRTYEQYF
>NA|NA|TRBV25-1|TRBJ2-3
TGTGCCAGCAGCAGGGTGGATACGCAGTATTTT
CASSRVDTQYF
>NA|NA|TRBV30|TRBJ2-3
TGTGCCTGGAGTAAGCCCACTGGGGGCCGATTCGGTACAGATACGCAGTATTTT
CAWSKPTGGRFGTDTQYF
>NA|NA|TRBV18|TRBJ2-5
TGTGCCAGCTCACCACTGCCAGGTGAAGAGACCCAGTACTTC
CASSPLPGEETQYF
>TRBD2|NA|TRBV11-2|TRBJ2-7
TGTGCCAGCAGCCTAACGACCTTAGCGGGAGGTCCCTACGAGCAGTACTTC
CASSLTTLAGGPYEQYF
>TRBD1|once|TRBV7-2|TRBJ1-2
TGTGCCAGCAGACCAGGGGGCGGGAGAACTAACTATGGCTACACCTTC
CASRPGGGRTNYGYTF
>TRBD2|few|TRBV7-2|TRBJ2-4
TGTGCCAGCAGCGCACTAGCGGGAGGGGCCCTCAAAAACATTCAGTACTTC
CASSALAGGALKNIQYF
>TRBD2|NA|TRBV5-1|TRBJ2-7
TGCGCCAGCACCCTAGCGGGAGGGGCCGAGCAGTACTTC
CASTLAGGAEQYF
>NA|few|TRBV7-2|TRBJ2-2
TGTGCCAGCAGCTTAGTATTAGCCGGGGAGCTGTTTTTT
CASSLVLAGELFF
>TRBD1|NA|TRBV5-4|TRBJ1-4
TGTGCCAGCAGCTTGGACAGGGGGAGGGAAAAACTGTTTTTT
CASSLDRGREKLFF
>TRBD2|NA|TRBV5-1|TRBJ2-7
TGCGCCAGCAGCCCGGGGACTAGCGGGACTACCTACGAGCAGTACTTC
CASSPGTSGTTYEQYF
>NA|NA|TRBV6-5|TRBJ1-6
TGTGCCAGCAGTTACCGGACTGGGTACAATTCACCCCTCCACTTT
CASSYRTGYNSPLHF
>TRBD1|NA|TRBV7-9|TRBJ2-5
TGTGCCAGCAGCTTGGACAGGGTCGGTAGTTTGGAGACCCAGTACTTC
CASSLDRVGSLETQYF
>NA|NA|TRBV4-1|TRBJ2-4
TGCGCCAGCAGCCAAGTAGCCCTAGGGGGAAACATTCAGTACTTC
CASSQVALGGNIQYF
>NA|NA|TRBV10-3|TRBJ1-1
TGTGCCATCAGTGGGGCGACAGCGAACACTGAAGCTTTCTTT
CAISGATANTEAFF
>TRBD2|NA|TRBV5-1|TRBJ2-7
TGCGCCAGCAGCCCGCCGCCTAGCGGAGTAGTCCACGAGCAGTACTTC
CASSPPPSGVVHEQYF
>NA|NA|TRBV19|TRBJ2-7
TGTGCCAGTAACCCAGGGGGGAGCTCCTACGAGCAGTACTTC
CASNPGGSSYEQYF
>NA|NA|TRBV27|TRBJ1-5
TGTGCCAGCAGCCTTTACCGGGACAACAATCAGCCCCAGCATTTT
CASSLYRDNNQPQHF
>TRBD1|NA|TRBV9|TRBJ2-1
TGTGCCAGCAGCGTAGCACAGGGGGTAGGTTACAATGAGCAGTTCTTC
CASSVAQGVGYNEQFF
>NA|NA|TRBV29-1|TRBJ1-1
TGCAGCGCCTGGACAGTAGAAAACACTGAAGCTTTCTTT
CSAWTVENTEAFF
>NA|NA|TRBV18|TRBJ1-2
TGTGCCAGCTCACCTTCCCAACCCCGGACAGCTAACTATGGCTACACCTTC
CASSPSQPRTANYGYTF
>NA|NA|TRBV7-9|TRBJ2-7
TGTTCCAGCAGGGCAATTGACTACGAGCAGTACTTC
CSSRAIDYEQYF
>NA|few|TRBV6-1|TRBJ1-1
TGTGCCAGCAGAGAACAGGGTGTCGAAGCTTTCTTT
CASREQGVEAFF
>NA|NA|TRBV7-3|TRBJ2-1
TGTGCCAGCAGCTCCCAAAAGGGGGAATACTACAATGAGCAGTTCTTC
CASSSQKGEYYNEQFF
>TRBD2|NA|TRBV11-3|TRBJ2-1
TGTGCCAGCAGTCTAGCGGGAGGGCGTGAGCAGTTCTTC
CASSLAGGREQFF
>NA|once|TRBV30|TRBJ2-3
TGTGCCTGGAGACTTCGCACAGATACGCAGTATTTT
CAWRLRTDTQYF
>NA|NA|TRBV15|TRBJ2-7
TGTGCCACCAGCAGGCGCCTCGGGGAGCAGTACTTC
CATSRRLGEQYF
>NA|NA|TRBV6-5|TRBJ1-2
TGTGCCAGCAGACCCAGAGGCGCCTATGGCTACACCTTC
CASRPRGAYGYTF
>TRBD2|NA|TRBV19|TRBJ2-1
TGTGCCAGTAGTACCGGGGGGGGCGGCGTCCTCTACAATGAGCAGTTCTTC
CASSTGGGGVLYNEQFF
>NA|once|TRBV6-5|TRBJ2-3
TGTGCCAGCAGCCGCCTATCGGCAGATACGCAGTATTTT
CASSRLSADTQYF
>TRBD2|NA|TRBV5-4|TRBJ2-3
TGTGCCAGCAGCTCTGGACTAGCGGGTAGCACAGATACGCAGTATTTT
CASSSGLAGSTDTQYF
>NA|NA|TRBV5-1|TRBJ2-2
TGCGCCAGCAGCTTCGCCGGGGAGCTGTTTTTT
CASSFAGELFF
>TRBD1|NA|TRBV5-4|TRBJ1-1
TGTGCCAGCAGCTTGGAGGACAGGGTGAACACTGAAGCTTTCTTT
CASSLEDRVNTEAFF